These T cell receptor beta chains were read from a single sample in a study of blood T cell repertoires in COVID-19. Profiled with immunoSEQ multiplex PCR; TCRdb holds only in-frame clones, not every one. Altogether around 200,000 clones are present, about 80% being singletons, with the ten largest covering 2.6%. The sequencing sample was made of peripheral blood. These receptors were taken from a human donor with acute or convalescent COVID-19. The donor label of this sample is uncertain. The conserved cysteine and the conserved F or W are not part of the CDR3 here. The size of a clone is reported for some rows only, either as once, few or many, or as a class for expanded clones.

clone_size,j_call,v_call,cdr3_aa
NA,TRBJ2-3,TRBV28,ASSLSGTSGTTDTQY
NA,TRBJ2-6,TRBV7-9,ASSLGTSGESGANVLT
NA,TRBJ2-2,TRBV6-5,ASSGDVGELF
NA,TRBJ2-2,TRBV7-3,ASSPPGGGDTGELF
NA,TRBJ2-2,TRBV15,ATSRGTGNTGELF
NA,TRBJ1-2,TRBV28,ASSLGSGHRYGYT
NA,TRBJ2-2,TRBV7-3,ASSLLGRANTGELF
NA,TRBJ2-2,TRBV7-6,ASSLSLGQGVPGELF
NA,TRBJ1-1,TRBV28,ASRPRGSTEAF
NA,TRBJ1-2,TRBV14,ASSSGQGVGYT
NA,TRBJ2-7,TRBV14,ASSRGGQGSYEQY
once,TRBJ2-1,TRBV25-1,ASSEKDRGKYNEQF
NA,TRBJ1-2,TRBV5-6,ASSRDSGSNYGYT
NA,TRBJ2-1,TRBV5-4,ASSLTSGTYNEQF
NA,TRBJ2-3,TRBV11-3,ASSPTRGSDTQY
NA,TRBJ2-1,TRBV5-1,ASSPQGGRRGNEQF
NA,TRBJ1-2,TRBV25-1,ASSEQGNGYT
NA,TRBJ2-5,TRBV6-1,ASSESYLPAGGRETQY
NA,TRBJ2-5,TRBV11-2,ASSLSAGGPMETQY
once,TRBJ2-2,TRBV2,ASSELAGTPNTGELF
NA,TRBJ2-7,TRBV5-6,ASSLTGTGGEQY
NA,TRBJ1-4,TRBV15,ATSRERPGQVANEKLF
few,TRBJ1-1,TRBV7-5,ARSSDRPYGAF
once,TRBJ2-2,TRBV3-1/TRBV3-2,ASSQVASTGELF
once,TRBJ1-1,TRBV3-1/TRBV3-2,ASIQTGQNTEAF
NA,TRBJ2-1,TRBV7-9,ASSLGGQGINEQF
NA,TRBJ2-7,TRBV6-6,ASSSPGTSSEQY
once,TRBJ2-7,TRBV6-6,ASSYGAGEGEQY
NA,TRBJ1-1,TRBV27,ASSFSRGRWMNTEAF
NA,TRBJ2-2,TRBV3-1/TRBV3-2,ASSQELVGGTGELF
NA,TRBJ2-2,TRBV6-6,ASSPRAGAGTGELF
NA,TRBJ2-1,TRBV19,ASSSRQGAGNEQF
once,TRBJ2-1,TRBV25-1,ASTTNGPLAGNEQF
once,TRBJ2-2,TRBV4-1,ASSQVAGPTGELF
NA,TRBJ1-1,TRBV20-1,SASSPQIGTAPGAF
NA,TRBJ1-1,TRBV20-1,SAREGVAF
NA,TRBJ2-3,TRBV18,ASSPISGGAVGSTDTQY
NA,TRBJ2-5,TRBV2,ASSRDSQETQY
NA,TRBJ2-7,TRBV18,ASSPPGVAGGYEQY
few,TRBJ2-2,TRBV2,ASSEEGSGRSGELF
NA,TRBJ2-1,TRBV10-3,AISGGTGLEQF
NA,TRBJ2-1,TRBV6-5,ASTVTSGYYNEQF
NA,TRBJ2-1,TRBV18,ASSPGYDSAVDEQF
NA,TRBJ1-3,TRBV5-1,ASSFSGISGNTIY
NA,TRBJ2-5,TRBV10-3,AISEVRDQTQY
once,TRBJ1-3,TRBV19,ASRQGPSGNTIY